The entry that follows covers one T cell receptor (beta chain) sequence. The data belong to a study of blood T cell repertoires in COVID-19. About the study: COVID-19 samples collected from the United States, Italy and Spain covered acute and convalescent phases. T cells, B-cell-depleted T cells, or PBMCs provided the cDNA or gDNA that served as material.

TCRdb keeps only in-frame clones here, not all; method: immunoSEQ multiplex PCR. The table records tens of thousands of clones, approximately 81% of them present only once. Trimming left V 1 base short and J 7 bases short, with 16 bases between. This CDR3 contains 15 residues. The germline gives CDR1 MNHNS, CDR2 SASEGT. The rearrangement joins TRBV6-1 to TRBJ1-2; weak D call: TRBD1 (6 bases). Input material: peripheral blood. This clonotype was sampled from a woman in her sixties with acute or convalescent COVID-19. CDR3 sequence (DNA): TGTGCCAGCAGTGAAGGGAGGGGGGGGGCAGGTGGCTACACCTTC. Translated, it gives CASSEGRGGAGGYTF.